This TCR beta chain was identified during a study of identifying expanded T cells in peripheral blood. Study-wide results and caveats: Two-week clone count variance significantly increased as total template count grew.

This clone was picked up one time. As yet, its antigen is unknown. The CDR3 has 14 residues. V trimming: 1 base; J trimming: 4 bases; junction bases outside the gene matches: 1. Germline lookup yields CDR1 SGDLS and CDR2 YYNGEE. Repertoires were generated with immunoSEQ multiplex PCR, while TCRdb's copy carries only in-frame clones and drops some. The table includes over 100,000 clones, 88% detected once. No infections or other immune events were documented during collection. The chain uses TRBV9 and TRBJ2-1, with 8 bases that match TRBD2. Sequenced material: blood. The receptor was derived from a person aged 18 to 69 in good health. The CDR3 DNA sequence: TGTGCCAGCAGCGTAACGGGGGGGTACAATGAGCAGTTCTTC. It yields the protein CASSVTGGYNEQFF.